Listed below are T cell receptor beta chains from one sample, sequenced in a study of T cells in Graves' hyperthyroidism and ophthalmopathy. TCRdb re-derived calls from the multiplex PCR reads in MiXCR, one entry per CDR3 protein. The sample shows about 620,000 distinct CDR3 sequences, 15% to 20% of them seen only once. The sequenced sample was blood. Every receptor here comes from a young woman with Graves' hyperthyroidism. CDR3s include the opening cysteine and the closing phenylalanine or tryptophan. Each record gives: CDR3 length, clone size, D gene, J gene, V gene, CDR3 protein, CDR3 DNA. The D gene is left open where the match is weak. The size of a clone is reported for some rows only, either as once, few or many, or as a class for expanded clones.

CDR3 length: 16
clone size: .
D gene: TRBD1
J gene: TRBJ1-5
V gene: TRBV20-1
CDR3 protein: CSAAEQGLYSNQPQHF
CDR3 DNA: TGCAGTGCCGCTGAACAGGGGCTATATAGCAATCAGCCCCAGCATTTT

CDR3 length: 15
clone size: many
D gene: .
J gene: TRBJ2-5
V gene: TRBV10-3
CDR3 protein: CAISRREDGQETQYF
CDR3 DNA: TGTGCCATCAGTCGGAGGGAGGATGGGCAAGAGACCCAGTACTTC

CDR3 length: 14
clone size: many
D gene: .
J gene: TRBJ2-1
V gene: TRBV12-3/TRBV12-4
CDR3 protein: CASSPGLEYNEQFF
CDR3 DNA: TGTGCCAGCAGCCCGGGTTTAGAGTACAATGAGCAGTTCTTC

CDR3 length: 21
clone size: many
D gene: TRBD2
J gene: TRBJ2-1
V gene: TRBV11-3
CDR3 protein: CASSPSSGLAGGTTNYNEQFF
CDR3 DNA: TGTGCCAGCAGCCCATCAAGCGGACTAGCGGGAGGGACCACGAACTACAATGAGCAGTTCTTC

CDR3 length: 15
clone size: .
D gene: .
J gene: TRBJ1-5
V gene: TRBV6-1
CDR3 protein: CASSPGTVHNQPQHF
CDR3 DNA: TGTGCCAGCAGTCCCGGGACGGTCCACAATCAGCCCCAGCATTTT

CDR3 length: 14
clone size: many
D gene: TRBD2
J gene: TRBJ2-1
V gene: TRBV28
CDR3 protein: CASSSSGRRFEQFF
CDR3 DNA: TGTGCCAGCAGTTCAAGCGGGAGGAGGTTTGAGCAGTTCTTC

CDR3 length: 13
clone size: many
D gene: .
J gene: TRBJ1-1
V gene: TRBV20-1
CDR3 protein: CSAWGPSNTEAFF
CDR3 DNA: TGCAGTGCTTGGGGACCCTCGAACACTGAAGCTTTCTTT

CDR3 length: 15
clone size: many
D gene: TRBD2
J gene: TRBJ2-7
V gene: TRBV10-3
CDR3 protein: CAISEGGLAAYEQYF
CDR3 DNA: TGTGCCATCAGTGAGGGGGGACTAGCGGCCTACGAGCAGTACTTC

CDR3 length: 14
clone size: many
D gene: .
J gene: TRBJ2-1
V gene: TRBV7-9
CDR3 protein: CASSSDRRGHEQFF
CDR3 DNA: TGTGCCAGCAGCTCTGACCGGCGCGGTCATGAGCAGTTCTTC

CDR3 length: 13
clone size: .
D gene: TRBD1
J gene: TRBJ2-3
V gene: TRBV5-4
CDR3 protein: CAIGAGGSDTQYF
CDR3 DNA: TGTGCCATCGGGGCAGGGGGCTCGGATACGCAGTATTTT